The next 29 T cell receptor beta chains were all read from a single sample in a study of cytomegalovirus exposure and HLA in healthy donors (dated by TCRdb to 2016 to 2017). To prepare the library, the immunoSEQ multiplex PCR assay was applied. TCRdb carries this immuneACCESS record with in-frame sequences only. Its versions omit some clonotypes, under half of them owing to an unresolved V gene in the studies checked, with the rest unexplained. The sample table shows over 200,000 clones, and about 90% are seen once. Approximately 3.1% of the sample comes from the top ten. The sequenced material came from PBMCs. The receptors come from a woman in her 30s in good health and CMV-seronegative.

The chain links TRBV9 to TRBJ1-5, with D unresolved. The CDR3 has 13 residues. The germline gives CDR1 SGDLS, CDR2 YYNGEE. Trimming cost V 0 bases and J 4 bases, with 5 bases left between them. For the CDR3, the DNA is TGTGCCAGCAGCGTAGGCACTAATCAGCCCCAGCATTTT. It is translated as CASSVGTNQPQHF.

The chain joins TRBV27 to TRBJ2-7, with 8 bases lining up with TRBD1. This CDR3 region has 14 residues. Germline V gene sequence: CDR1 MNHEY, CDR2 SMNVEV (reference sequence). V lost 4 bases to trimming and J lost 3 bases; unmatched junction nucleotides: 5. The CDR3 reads CASSSGQGIYEQYF. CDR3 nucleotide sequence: TGTGCCAGCAGTTCCGGACAGGGTATCTACGAGCAGTACTTC.

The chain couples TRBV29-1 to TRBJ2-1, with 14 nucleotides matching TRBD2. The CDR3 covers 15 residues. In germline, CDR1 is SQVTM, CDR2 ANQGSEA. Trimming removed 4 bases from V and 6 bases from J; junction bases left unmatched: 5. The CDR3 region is CSVAETSGRANEQFF. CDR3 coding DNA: TGCAGCGTTGCCGAGACTAGCGGGAGGGCCAATGAGCAGTTCTTC.

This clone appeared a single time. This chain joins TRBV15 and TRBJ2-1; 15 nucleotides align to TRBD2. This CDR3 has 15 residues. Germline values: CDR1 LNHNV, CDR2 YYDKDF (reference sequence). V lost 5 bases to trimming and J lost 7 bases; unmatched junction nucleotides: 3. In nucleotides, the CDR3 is TGTGCCACCAGCGCGGGGACTAGCGGGAGGAATGAGCAGTTCTTC. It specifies CATSAGTSGRNEQFF.

The CDR3 nucleotides read TGTGCCAGCAGCTCGGGACAGGAGCTCTACGAGCAGTACTTC. This translates into CASSSGQELYEQYF. The chain carries TRBV7-9 and TRBJ2-7; 8 bases align to TRBD1. Per the germline V gene, CDR1 is SEHNR and CDR2 is FQNEAQ (reference sequence). The CDR3 consists of 14 residues. V trimming: 4 bases; J trimming: 3 bases; junction bases outside the gene matches: 5.

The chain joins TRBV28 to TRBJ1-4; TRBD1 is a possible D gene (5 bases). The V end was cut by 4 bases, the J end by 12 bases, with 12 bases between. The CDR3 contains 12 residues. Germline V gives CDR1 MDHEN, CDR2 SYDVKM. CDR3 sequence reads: CASSWGRGELFF. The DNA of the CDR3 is TGTGCCAGCAGTTGGGGACGGGGGGAACTGTTTTTT.

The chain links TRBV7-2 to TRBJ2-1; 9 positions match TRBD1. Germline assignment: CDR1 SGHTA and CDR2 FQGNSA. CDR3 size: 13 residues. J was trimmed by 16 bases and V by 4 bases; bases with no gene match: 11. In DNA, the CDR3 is TGTGCCAGCAGCTCACAGAGGGACAGGGCCTTTTTCTTC. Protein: CASSSQRDRAFFF.

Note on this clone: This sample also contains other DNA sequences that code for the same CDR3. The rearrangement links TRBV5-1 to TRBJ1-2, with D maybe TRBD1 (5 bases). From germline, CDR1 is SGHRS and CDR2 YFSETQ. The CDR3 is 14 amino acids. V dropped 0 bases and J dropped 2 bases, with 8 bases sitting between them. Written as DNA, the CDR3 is TGCGCCAGCAGCTTGGGGGGGACGAACTATGGCTACACCTTC. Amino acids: CASSLGGTNYGYTF.

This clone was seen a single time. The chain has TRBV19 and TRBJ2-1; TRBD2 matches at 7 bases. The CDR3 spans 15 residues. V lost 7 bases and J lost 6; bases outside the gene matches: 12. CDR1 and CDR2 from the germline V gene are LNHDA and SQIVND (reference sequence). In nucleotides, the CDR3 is TGTGCCAGTATCTCTTGGGGGGAGGGCCCCAATGAGCAGTTCTTC. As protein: CASISWGEGPNEQFF.

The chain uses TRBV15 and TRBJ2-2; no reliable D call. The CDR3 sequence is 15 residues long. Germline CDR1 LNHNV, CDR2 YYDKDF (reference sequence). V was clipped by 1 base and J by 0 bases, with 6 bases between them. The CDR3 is CATSRGAANTGELFF. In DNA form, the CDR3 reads TGTGCCACCAGCAGAGGGGCAGCGAACACCGGGGAGCTGTTTTTT.

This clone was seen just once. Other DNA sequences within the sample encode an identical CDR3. CDR3 bases: TGCGCCAGCAGCCAAGACCCGGGTATGAACACTGAAGCTTTCTTT. Translated, it gives CASSQDPGMNTEAFF. The chain is built from TRBV4-1 and TRBJ1-1; D not certain. CDR3 length: 15 amino acids. Germline assignment: CDR1 MGHRA and CDR2 YSYEKL. V was pared by 0 bases and J by 0 bases, with 8 bases between.

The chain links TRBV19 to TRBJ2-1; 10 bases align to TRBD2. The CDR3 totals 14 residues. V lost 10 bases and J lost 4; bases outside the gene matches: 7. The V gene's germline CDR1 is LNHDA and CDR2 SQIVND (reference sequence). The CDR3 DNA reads TGTGCCACCCGGGTTAGCGGGAGGTACAATGAGCAGTTCTTC. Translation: CATRVSGRYNEQFF.

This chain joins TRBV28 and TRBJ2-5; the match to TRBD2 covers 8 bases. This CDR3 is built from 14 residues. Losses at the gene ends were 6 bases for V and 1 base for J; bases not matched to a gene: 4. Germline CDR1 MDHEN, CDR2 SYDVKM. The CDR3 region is CASSGRAGQETQYF. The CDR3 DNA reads TGTGCCAGCAGCGGGAGGGCGGGCCAAGAGACCCAGTACTTC.

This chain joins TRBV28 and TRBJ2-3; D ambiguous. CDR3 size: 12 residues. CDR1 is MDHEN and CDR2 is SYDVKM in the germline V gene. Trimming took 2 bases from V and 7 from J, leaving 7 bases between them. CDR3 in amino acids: CASSLVQNTQYF. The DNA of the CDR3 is TGTGCCAGCAGTTTAGTGCAAAATACGCAGTATTTT.

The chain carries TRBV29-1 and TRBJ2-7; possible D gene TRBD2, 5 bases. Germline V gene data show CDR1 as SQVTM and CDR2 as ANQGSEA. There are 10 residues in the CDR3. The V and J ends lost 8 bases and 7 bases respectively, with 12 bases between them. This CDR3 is CSTGEGEQYF. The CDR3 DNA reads TGCAGCACCGGAGAGGGAGAGCAGTACTTC.

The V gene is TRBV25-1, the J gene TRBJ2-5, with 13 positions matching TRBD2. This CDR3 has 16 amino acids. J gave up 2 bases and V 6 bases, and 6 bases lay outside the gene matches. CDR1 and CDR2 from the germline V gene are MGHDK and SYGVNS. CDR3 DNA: TGTGCCAGCAGCGGGGGACTAGCGGGGACACAAGAGACCCAGTACTTC. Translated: CASSGGLAGTQETQYF.

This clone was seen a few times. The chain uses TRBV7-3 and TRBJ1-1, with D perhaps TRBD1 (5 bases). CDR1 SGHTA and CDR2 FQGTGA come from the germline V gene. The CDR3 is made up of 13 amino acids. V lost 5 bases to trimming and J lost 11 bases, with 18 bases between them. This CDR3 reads CASSRTSDTRAFF. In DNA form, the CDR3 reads TGTGCCAGCAGCCGCACCTCGGACACTCGGGCTTTCTTT.

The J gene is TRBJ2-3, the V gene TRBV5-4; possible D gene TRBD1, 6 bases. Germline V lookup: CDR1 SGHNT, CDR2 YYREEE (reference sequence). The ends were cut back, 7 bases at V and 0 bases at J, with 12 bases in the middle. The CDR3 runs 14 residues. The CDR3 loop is CASHLRGSTDTQYF. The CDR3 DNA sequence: TGTGCCAGCCATCTGAGGGGGAGCACAGATACGCAGTATTTT.

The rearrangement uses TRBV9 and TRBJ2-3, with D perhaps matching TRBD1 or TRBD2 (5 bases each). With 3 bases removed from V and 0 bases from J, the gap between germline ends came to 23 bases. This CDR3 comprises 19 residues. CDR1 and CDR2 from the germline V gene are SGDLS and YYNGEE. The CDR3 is CASSGIGTQTVSSTDTQYF. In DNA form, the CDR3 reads TGTGCCAGCAGCGGAATTGGGACCCAGACTGTCTCTAGCACAGATACGCAGTATTTT. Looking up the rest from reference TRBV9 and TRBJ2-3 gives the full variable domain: DSGVTQTPKHLITATGQRVTLRCSPRSGDLSVYWYQQSLDQGLQFLIQYYNGEERAKGNILERFSAQQFPDLHSELNLSSLELGDSALYFCASSGIGTQTVSSTDTQYFGPGTRLTVL.

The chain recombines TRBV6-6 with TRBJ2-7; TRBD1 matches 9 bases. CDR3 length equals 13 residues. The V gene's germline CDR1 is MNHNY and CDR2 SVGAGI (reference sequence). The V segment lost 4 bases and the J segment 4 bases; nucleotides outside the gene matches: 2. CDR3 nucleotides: TGTGCCAGCAGTTTAGGGACAGGGTACGAGCAGTACTTC. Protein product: CASSLGTGYEQYF.

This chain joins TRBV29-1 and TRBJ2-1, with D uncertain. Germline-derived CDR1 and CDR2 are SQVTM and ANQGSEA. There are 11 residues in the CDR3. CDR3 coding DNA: TGCAGTGGGGTGGTATCCAATGAGCAGTTCTTC. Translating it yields CSGVVSNEQFF.

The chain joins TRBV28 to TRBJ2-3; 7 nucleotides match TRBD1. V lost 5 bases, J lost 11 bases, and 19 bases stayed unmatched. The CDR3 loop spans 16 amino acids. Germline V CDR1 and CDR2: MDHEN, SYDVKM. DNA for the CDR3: TGTGCCAGCAGTCCCCCGGACAGGCCTTCAGAGTACGGGCAGTATTTT. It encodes CASSPPDRPSEYGQYF.

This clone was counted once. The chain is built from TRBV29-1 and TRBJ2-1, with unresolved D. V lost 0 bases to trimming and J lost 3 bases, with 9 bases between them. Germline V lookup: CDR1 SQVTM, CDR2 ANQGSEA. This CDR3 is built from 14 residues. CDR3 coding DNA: TGCAGCGTTGAAGATGGGGTCATCTACAATGAGCAGTTCTTC. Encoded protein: CSVEDGVIYNEQFF.

In DNA form, the CDR3 reads TGTGCCAGCAGCCCCTCTAGCGGGTACTCCTACGAGCAGTACTTC. This sequence encodes CASSPSSGYSYEQYF. This chain links TRBV9 with TRBJ2-7; TRBD2 matches at 8 bases. The J segment lost 0 bases and the V segment lost 4 bases, leaving 6 bases of the junction unmatched. The CDR3 runs 15 residues. Germline-derived CDR1 and CDR2 are SGDLS and YYNGEE.

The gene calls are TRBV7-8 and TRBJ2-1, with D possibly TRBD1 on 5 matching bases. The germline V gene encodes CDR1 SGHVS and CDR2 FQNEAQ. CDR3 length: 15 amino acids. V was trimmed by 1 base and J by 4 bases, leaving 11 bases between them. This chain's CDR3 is CASSLGTRGYNEQFF. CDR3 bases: TGTGCCAGCAGCTTAGGGACAAGGGGATACAATGAGCAGTTCTTC. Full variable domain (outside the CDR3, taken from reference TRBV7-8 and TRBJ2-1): GAGVSQSPRYKVAKRGQDVALRCDPISGHVSLFWYQQALGQGPEFLTYFQNEAQLDKSGLPSDRFFAERPEGSVSTLKIQRTQQEDSAVYLCASSLGTRGYNEQFFGPGTRLTVL.

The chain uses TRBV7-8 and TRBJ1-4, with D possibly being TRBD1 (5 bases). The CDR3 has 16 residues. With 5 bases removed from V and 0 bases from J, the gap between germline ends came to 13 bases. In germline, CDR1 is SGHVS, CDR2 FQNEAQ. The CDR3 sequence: CASSVRDSATNEKLFF. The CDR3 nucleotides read TGTGCCAGCAGCGTCCGGGACTCAGCAACTAATGAAAAACTGTTTTTT.

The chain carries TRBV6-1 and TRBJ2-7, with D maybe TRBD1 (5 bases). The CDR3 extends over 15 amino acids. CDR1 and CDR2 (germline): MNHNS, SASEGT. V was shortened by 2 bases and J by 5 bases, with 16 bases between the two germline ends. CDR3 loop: CASSELGAAIDEQYF. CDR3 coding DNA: TGTGCCAGCAGTGAACTAGGGGCCGCGATAGACGAGCAGTACTTC.

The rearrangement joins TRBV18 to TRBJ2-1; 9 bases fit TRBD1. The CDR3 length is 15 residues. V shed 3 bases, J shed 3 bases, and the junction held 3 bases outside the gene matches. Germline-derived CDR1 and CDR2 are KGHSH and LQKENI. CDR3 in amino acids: CASSPGQGFYNEQFF. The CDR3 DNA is TGTGCCAGCTCACCGGGACAGGGTTTCTACAATGAGCAGTTCTTC.

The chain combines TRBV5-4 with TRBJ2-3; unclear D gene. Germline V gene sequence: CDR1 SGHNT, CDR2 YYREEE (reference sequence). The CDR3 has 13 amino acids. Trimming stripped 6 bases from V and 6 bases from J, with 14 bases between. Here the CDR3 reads CASTPGGLDTQYF. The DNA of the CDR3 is TGTGCCAGCACCCCAGGTGGGCTGGATACGCAGTATTTT.